This is a list of T cell receptor beta chains from one sample in a study of Graves' ophthalmopathy and Graves' hyperthyroidism. One entry per CDR3 protein results from TCRdb running MiXCR on the multiplex PCR reads. The sample has about 410,000 distinct CDR3 sequences, around 17% seen once. Specimen: peripheral blood. These receptors were taken from a woman aged 18-29 years with Graves' ophthalmopathy. Each CDR3 is given with its conserved first and last residue. A D gene is named only where the DNA matches it firmly. The size field is filled for only some rows; it gives once, few, many or a size class.

D: NA
V: TRBV6-5
length: 12
size: many
J: TRBJ1-3
CDR3: CASRVTGNTIYF
DNA: TGTGCCAGCAGGGTAACCGGAAACACCATATATTTT

D: NA
V: TRBV29-1
length: 11
size: many
J: TRBJ1-1
CDR3: CSVSDLSEAFF
DNA: TGCAGCGTTTCGGACCTTTCTGAAGCTTTCTTT

D: TRBD1
V: TRBV27
length: 15
size: many
J: TRBJ2-7
CDR3: CASSYGQGAPYEQYF
DNA: TGTGCCAGCAGTTATGGACAGGGGGCCCCCTACGAGCAGTACTTC

D: NA
V: TRBV28
length: 16
size: NA
J: TRBJ2-4
CDR3: CASSPRGDLAKNIQYF
DNA: TGTGCCAGCAGCCCCAGGGGGGACCTAGCCAAAAACATTCAGTACTTC

D: TRBD1
V: TRBV10-3
length: 14
size: many
J: TRBJ2-7
CDR3: CAISESGQGYEQYF
DNA: TGTGCCATCAGTGAGTCGGGACAGGGCTACGAGCAGTACTTC

D: TRBD1
V: TRBV12-3/TRBV12-4
length: 11
size: many
J: TRBJ2-2
CDR3: CATHRGRELFF
DNA: TGTGCCACCCACAGGGGCCGGGAGCTGTTTTTT

D: NA
V: TRBV4-2
length: 14
size: many
J: TRBJ1-1
CDR3: CASSQVGQNTEAFF
DNA: TGTGCCAGCAGCCAAGTCGGACAGAACACTGAAGCTTTCTTT

D: NA
V: TRBV12-3/TRBV12-4
length: 13
size: NA
J: TRBJ2-5
CDR3: CASKQGGAETQYF
DNA: TGTGCCAGCAAACAGGGAGGAGCAGAGACCCAGTACTTC

D: NA
V: TRBV5-1
length: 14
size: many
J: TRBJ1-1
CDR3: CASSFSTGITEAFF
DNA: TGCGCCAGCAGCTTCTCAACCGGGATCACTGAAGCTTTCTTT

D: TRBD1
V: TRBV6-5
length: 15
size: many
J: TRBJ1-1
CDR3: CASSAKWTGNTEAFF
DNA: TGTGCCAGCAGCGCGAAATGGACAGGGAACACTGAAGCTTTCTTT

D: TRBD2
V: TRBV6-5
length: 15
size: NA
J: TRBJ2-7
CDR3: CASSYQLAAPYEQYF
DNA: TGTGCCAGCAGTTACCAGCTAGCGGCACCGTACGAGCAGTACTTC

D: NA
V: TRBV11-2
length: 17
size: many
J: TRBJ2-7
CDR3: CASSLVGSSSGTYEQYF
DNA: TGTGCCAGCAGCTTAGTGGGATCAAGTTCAGGAACCTACGAGCAGTACTTC

D: NA
V: TRBV5-1
length: 13
size: many
J: TRBJ2-7
CDR3: CASSFMDTYEQYF
DNA: TGCGCCAGCAGCTTTATGGACACCTACGAGCAGTACTTC

D: NA
V: TRBV7-2
length: 12
size: many
J: TRBJ1-2
CDR3: CASSLQGDGYTF
DNA: TGTGCCAGCAGCTTACAGGGCGATGGCTACACCTTC

D: NA
V: TRBV5-5
length: 15
size: many
J: TRBJ2-7
CDR3: CASSFGQSLSYEQYF
DNA: TGTGCCAGCAGCTTCGGCCAGAGCCTCTCCTACGAGCAGTACTTC

D: TRBD1
V: TRBV6-2/TRBV6-3
length: 11
size: NA
J: TRBJ2-7
CDR3: CASRRTGGEYF
DNA: TGTGCCAGCAGAAGAACAGGGGGCGAGTACTTC

D: TRBD1
V: TRBV10-3
length: 14
size: many
J: TRBJ1-1
CDR3: CAIVEGGAGTEAFF
DNA: TGTGCCATCGTGGAAGGGGGCGCGGGTACTGAAGCTTTCTTT

D: TRBD2
V: TRBV19
length: 12
size: many
J: TRBJ2-7
CDR3: CASSTLAGEQYF
DNA: TGTGCCAGTAGTACTCTAGCGGGCGAGCAGTACTTC

D: NA
V: TRBV28
length: 11
size: many
J: TRBJ2-5
CDR3: CASTRMGVQYF
DNA: TGTGCCAGCACTCGAATGGGCGTGCAGTACTTC

D: NA
V: TRBV6-5
length: 13
size: many
J: TRBJ2-7
CDR3: CASKLFGDAEQYF
DNA: TGTGCCAGCAAGTTGTTCGGGGACGCGGAGCAGTACTTC

D: TRBD2
V: TRBV6-2/TRBV6-3
length: 17
size: many
J: TRBJ2-5
CDR3: CASSPGTSGRIGESQYF
DNA: TGTGCCAGCAGTCCCGGGACTAGCGGGAGGATTGGAGAGTCCCAGTACTTC

D: TRBD2
V: TRBV27
length: 17
size: many
J: TRBJ2-7
CDR3: CASSLSLAGVGAYEQYF
DNA: TGTGCCAGCAGTTTGTCGCTAGCGGGAGTCGGGGCCTACGAGCAGTACTTC